This T cell receptor (beta chain) was identified during a study of OX40 agonist ivuxolimab in advanced cancers. As for the study in general: The patients' treatment was ivuxolimab, an agonistic anti-OX40 (CD134) antibody. The dose-escalation cohort was just under 85% male, with a mean age of around 60 years, ranging about 23 to 90. Whole-study results and caveats: The study found among the lowest clonal expansion in partial responders at 0.1-3.0 mg/kg.

The CDR3 consists of 16 residues. Germline lookup yields CDR1 SQVTM and CDR2 ANQGSEA. V lost 6 bases and J 0 bases, leaving 18 bases between the germline ends. Of note for this clone: Its antigen is unidentified. Other DNA sequences in the same sample also yield this CDR3.

Here immunoSEQ multiplex PCR was the method, and the copy in TCRdb shows in-frame clones only, minus some. The table has some 80,000 clones, 88% seen once. V usage is TRBV29-1 and J usage is TRBJ2-1; D tentatively reads TRBD1 or TRBD2 (6 bases each). The sample in question was CD4+ or CD8+ T cells sorted from blood, obtained in a trial of the OX40 agonist ivuxolimab. The TCR sequence derives from an adult with an advanced solid tumor such as melanoma, head and neck, liver or kidney cancer. The CDR3 spells CSVTGLAGSSYNEQFF. CDR3 bases: TGCAGCGTAACAGGGCTTGCCGGGAGCTCCTACAATGAGCAGTTCTTC.